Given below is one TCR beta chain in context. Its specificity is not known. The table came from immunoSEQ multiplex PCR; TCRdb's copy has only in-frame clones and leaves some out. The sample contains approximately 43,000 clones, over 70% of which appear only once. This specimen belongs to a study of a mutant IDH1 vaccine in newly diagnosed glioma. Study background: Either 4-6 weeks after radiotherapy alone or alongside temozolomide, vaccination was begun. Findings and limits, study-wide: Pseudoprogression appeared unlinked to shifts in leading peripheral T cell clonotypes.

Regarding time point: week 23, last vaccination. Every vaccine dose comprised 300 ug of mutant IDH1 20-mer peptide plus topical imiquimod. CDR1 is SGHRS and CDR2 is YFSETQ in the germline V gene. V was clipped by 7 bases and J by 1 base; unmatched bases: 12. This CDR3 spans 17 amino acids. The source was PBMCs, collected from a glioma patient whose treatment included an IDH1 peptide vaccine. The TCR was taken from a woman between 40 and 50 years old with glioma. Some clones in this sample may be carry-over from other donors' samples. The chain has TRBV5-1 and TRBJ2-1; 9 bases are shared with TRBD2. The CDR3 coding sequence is TGCGCCAGCTCTCCGTATCGGGCGGGAGGGTCCTACAATGAGCAGTTCTTC. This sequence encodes CASSPYRAGGSYNEQFF.